This is a list of T cell receptor beta chains from one sample in a study of long-term antiretroviral therapy in people with HIV. Produced via immunoSEQ multiplex PCR; TCRdb's table is partial and in-frame only. The sample lists 23,000 or so clones; 65% to 85% were seen once. This specimen consisted of unsorted PBMCs, obtained roughly 4.5 years after starting antiretroviral therapy. All receptors come from a man aged 25-45 years with HIV. CDR3s include the opening cysteine and the closing phenylalanine or tryptophan. Fields, in order: V gene, clone size, D gene, J gene, CDR3 protein, CDR3 DNA. The D gene is left open where the match is weak. Part of the rows lack a size; the others show once, few, many or a class for expanded clones.

V gene: TRBV13
clone size: -
D gene: TRBD2
J gene: TRBJ2-7
CDR3 protein: CASSPGLAGGSYEQYF
CDR3 DNA: TGTGCCAGCAGCCCCGGACTAGCGGGGGGCTCCTACGAGCAGTACTTC

V gene: TRBV28
clone size: -
D gene: -
J gene: TRBJ2-1
CDR3 protein: CASSVHGGRYNEQLF
CDR3 DNA: TGTGCCAGCAGTGTCCACGGGGGAAGGTACAATGAGCAGCTCTTC

V gene: TRBV5-6
clone size: -
D gene: -
J gene: TRBJ2-7
CDR3 protein: CASSLGSTYEQYF
CDR3 DNA: TGTGCCAGCAGCTTGGGGTCAACCTACGAGCAGTACTTC

V gene: TRBV4-2
clone size: -
D gene: TRBD2
J gene: TRBJ2-7
CDR3 protein: CASSQESGRADEQYF
CDR3 DNA: TGTGCCAGCAGCCAAGAAAGTGGGAGGGCCGACGAGCAGTACTTC

V gene: TRBV4-3
clone size: -
D gene: TRBD1
J gene: TRBJ1-2
CDR3 protein: CASSRGQGNYGYTF
CDR3 DNA: TGCGCCAGCAGCCGGGGACAGGGGAACTATGGCTACACCTTC

V gene: TRBV6-5
clone size: -
D gene: TRBD1
J gene: TRBJ1-1
CDR3 protein: CASRTWPTGDTEAFF
CDR3 DNA: TGTGCCAGCAGGACATGGCCAACAGGGGACACTGAAGCTTTCTTT

V gene: TRBV9
clone size: -
D gene: -
J gene: TRBJ2-1
CDR3 protein: CASSVVSRGVGLNEQFF
CDR3 DNA: TGTGCCAGCAGCGTAGTTTCTAGAGGTGTGGGCCTCAATGAGCAGTTCTTC

V gene: TRBV28
clone size: -
D gene: -
J gene: TRBJ2-7
CDR3 protein: CASSLRTEQYF
CDR3 DNA: TGTGCCAGCAGTCTGAGGACAGAGCAGTACTTC

V gene: TRBV7-9
clone size: -
D gene: -
J gene: TRBJ1-2
CDR3 protein: CASSWPRQPDNYGYTF
CDR3 DNA: TGTGCCAGCAGCTGGCCGAGACAGCCGGATAACTATGGCTACACCTTC

V gene: TRBV4-3
clone size: -
D gene: -
J gene: TRBJ2-7
CDR3 protein: CASSHPNLGSTYEQYF
CDR3 DNA: TGCGCCAGCAGCCACCCAAACCTGGGATCAACCTACGAGCAGTACTTC

V gene: TRBV9
clone size: -
D gene: TRBD1
J gene: TRBJ1-2
CDR3 protein: CASSLTGVRGYTF
CDR3 DNA: TGTGCCAGCAGCTTAACAGGGGTTAGGGGCTACACCTTC

V gene: TRBV7-2
clone size: -
D gene: TRBD2
J gene: TRBJ2-5
CDR3 protein: CASSYGLAGGPETQYF
CDR3 DNA: TGTGCCAGCAGCTACGGTTTGGCGGGAGGGCCTGAGACCCAGTACTTC

V gene: TRBV29-1
clone size: -
D gene: TRBD1
J gene: TRBJ2-7
CDR3 protein: CSVWDRGSYEQYF
CDR3 DNA: TGCAGCGTTTGGGACAGGGGATCCTACGAGCAGTACTTC

V gene: TRBV6-5
clone size: once
D gene: -
J gene: TRBJ1-1
CDR3 protein: CASSYSRDSIRAFF
CDR3 DNA: TGTGCCAGCAGTTACTCGAGGGACTCCATTAGAGCTTTCTTT

V gene: TRBV27
clone size: -
D gene: -
J gene: TRBJ2-7
CDR3 protein: CASSSMRTNYEQYF
CDR3 DNA: TGTGCCAGCAGTTCTATGAGGACGAACTACGAGCAGTACTTC

V gene: TRBV19
clone size: -
D gene: -
J gene: TRBJ1-2
CDR3 protein: CASSIIGMGEDHGYTF
CDR3 DNA: TGTGCCAGTAGTATTATCGGTATGGGGGAAGACCATGGCTACACCTTC

V gene: TRBV27
clone size: -
D gene: -
J gene: TRBJ2-1
CDR3 protein: CASSFNHDNEQFF
CDR3 DNA: TGTGCCAGCAGTTTCAACCACGACAATGAGCAGTTCTTC

V gene: TRBV7-9
clone size: -
D gene: TRBD1
J gene: TRBJ2-5
CDR3 protein: CASSRGDRGWETQYF
CDR3 DNA: TGTGCCAGCAGCCGCGGGGACAGGGGTTGGGAGACCCAGTACTTC

V gene: TRBV29-1
clone size: -
D gene: TRBD1
J gene: TRBJ1-2
CDR3 protein: CSGQDRVNGYTF
CDR3 DNA: TGCAGCGGCCAGGACAGGGTGAATGGCTACACCTTC

V gene: TRBV14
clone size: once
D gene: -
J gene: TRBJ2-1
CDR3 protein: CASRRSTGGKSYNEQFF
CDR3 DNA: TGTGCCAGCAGACGGAGTACGGGGGGCAAATCCTACAATGAGCAGTTCTTC

V gene: TRBV19
clone size: -
D gene: TRBD2
J gene: TRBJ2-7
CDR3 protein: CASSALGLAYEQYF
CDR3 DNA: TGTGCCAGTAGTGCCTTAGGACTAGCGTACGAGCAGTACTTC

V gene: TRBV11-2
clone size: -
D gene: -
J gene: TRBJ1-1
CDR3 protein: CASSSVRGPNTEAFF
CDR3 DNA: TGTGCCAGCAGCTCCGTCCGGGGGCCGAACACTGAAGCTTTCTTT

V gene: TRBV7-3
clone size: -
D gene: TRBD2
J gene: TRBJ2-2
CDR3 protein: CASSPGLADTGELFF
CDR3 DNA: TGTGCCAGCAGCCCCGGACTAGCAGACACCGGGGAGCTGTTTTTT

V gene: TRBV9
clone size: -
D gene: TRBD2
J gene: TRBJ2-7
CDR3 protein: CASSPRTSGRGVHEQYF
CDR3 DNA: TGTGCCAGCAGCCCCCGGACTAGCGGGAGGGGCGTCCACGAGCAGTACTTC

V gene: TRBV5-1
clone size: -
D gene: -
J gene: TRBJ2-2
CDR3 protein: CASSWGTQNTGELFF
CDR3 DNA: TGCGCCAGCAGCTGGGGGACACAGAACACCGGGGAGCTGTTTTTT

V gene: TRBV2
clone size: -
D gene: -
J gene: TRBJ2-7
CDR3 protein: CASSRDSSYEQYF
CDR3 DNA: TGTGCCAGCAGTCGAGATAGCTCCTACGAGCAGTACTTC

V gene: TRBV7-2
clone size: -
D gene: TRBD1
J gene: TRBJ2-7
CDR3 protein: CASSLRDRGGYEQYF
CDR3 DNA: TGTGCCAGCAGCTTACGGGACAGGGGCGGATACGAGCAGTACTTC

V gene: TRBV28
clone size: -
D gene: -
J gene: TRBJ2-3
CDR3 protein: CASSPGQITDTQYF
CDR3 DNA: TGTGCCAGCAGCCCCGGACAGATCACAGATACGCAGTATTTT

V gene: TRBV7-9
clone size: -
D gene: -
J gene: TRBJ2-2
CDR3 protein: CASSLVSGGDTGELFF
CDR3 DNA: TGTGCCAGCAGCTTAGTTTCTGGGGGTGACACCGGGGAGCTGTTTTTT

V gene: TRBV7-9
clone size: -
D gene: -
J gene: TRBJ1-2
CDR3 protein: CASRTLSGAYGYTF
CDR3 DNA: TGTGCCAGCAGGACTTTGAGTGGGGCCTATGGCTACACCTTC

V gene: TRBV4-3
clone size: -
D gene: -
J gene: TRBJ2-2
CDR3 protein: CASSQDLYTGELFF
CDR3 DNA: TGCGCCAGCAGCCAAGACCTGTACACCGGGGAGCTGTTTTTT

V gene: TRBV4-1
clone size: -
D gene: TRBD2
J gene: TRBJ2-7
CDR3 protein: CASSQGASGGYEQYF
CDR3 DNA: TGCGCCAGCAGCCAAGGAGCTAGCGGGGGCTACGAGCAGTACTTC

V gene: TRBV7-9
clone size: once
D gene: -
J gene: TRBJ2-7
CDR3 protein: CASSSQQGFYEQYF
CDR3 DNA: TGTGCCAGCAGCTCCCAACAGGGCTTCTACGAGCAGTACTTC

V gene: TRBV28
clone size: -
D gene: -
J gene: TRBJ1-5
CDR3 protein: CASSLGRSNQPQHF
CDR3 DNA: TGTGCCAGCAGTTTGGGACGGAGTAATCAGCCCCAGCATTTT

V gene: TRBV5-4
clone size: -
D gene: TRBD1
J gene: TRBJ2-7
CDR3 protein: CASSTQTGTAYEQYF
CDR3 DNA: TGTGCCAGCAGCACCCAAACCGGGACAGCCTACGAGCAGTACTTC

V gene: TRBV5-6
clone size: -
D gene: -
J gene: TRBJ1-1
CDR3 protein: CASSSVREMNTEAFF
CDR3 DNA: TGTGCCAGCAGCTCAGTACGGGAAATGAACACTGAAGCTTTCTTT

V gene: TRBV11-2
clone size: -
D gene: TRBD2
J gene: TRBJ2-3
CDR3 protein: CASSGRLAGVPTSTDTQYF
CDR3 DNA: TGTGCCAGCAGCGGACGACTAGCGGGGGTACCCACTAGCACAGATACGCAGTATTTT

V gene: TRBV2
clone size: -
D gene: -
J gene: TRBJ2-1
CDR3 protein: CASTGWGFDNEQFF
CDR3 DNA: TGTGCCAGCACCGGATGGGGGTTTGACAATGAGCAGTTCTTC

V gene: TRBV28
clone size: -
D gene: -
J gene: TRBJ1-2
CDR3 protein: CASSLRGLPYGYTF
CDR3 DNA: TGTGCCAGCAGTTTAAGGGGCCTCCCCTATGGCTACACCTTC

V gene: TRBV7-2
clone size: -
D gene: -
J gene: TRBJ1-3
CDR3 protein: CASTLTAHSGNTIYF
CDR3 DNA: TGTGCCAGCACCCTGACAGCGCACTCTGGAAACACCATATATTTT

V gene: TRBV30
clone size: -
D gene: -
J gene: TRBJ1-2
CDR3 protein: CACRGDGYTF
CDR3 DNA: TGTGCCTGCAGGGGTGATGGCTACACCTTC

V gene: TRBV6-1
clone size: -
D gene: -
J gene: TRBJ1-4
CDR3 protein: CASSGLGQGREKLFF
CDR3 DNA: TGTGCCAGCAGTGGCCTAGGGCAGGGGAGAGAAAAACTGTTTTTT

V gene: TRBV14
clone size: -
D gene: -
J gene: TRBJ2-1
CDR3 protein: CASSLRRGGWGNNEQFF
CDR3 DNA: TGTGCCAGCAGCCTAAGGCGTGGCGGATGGGGAAACAATGAGCAGTTCTTC